This T cell receptor (beta chain) is from a study of blood T cell repertoires in COVID-19. Study information: Donors in the United States, Italy and Spain gave samples during acute or convalescent COVID-19. T cells, B-cell-depleted T cells, or PBMCs supplied cDNA or gDNA.

The CDR3 runs to 16 residues. Per the germline V gene, CDR1 is SGHVS and CDR2 is FQNEAQ. With 5 bases clipped from V and 4 bases from J, the junction kept 11 bases outside the gene matches. Per the original methods: Reference gene primer amplification in the assay estimated nucleated cell counts. Sequencing was performed with immunoSEQ multiplex PCR; in TCRdb, only in-frame clones are kept and a portion is missing. That table is the source of V, J and clone size, and D and trimming were worked out from the DNA. The sample consists of about 160,000 clones, around 84% of them appearing once. The receptor was derived from a man aged 35-49 years with acute or convalescent COVID-19. The V and J genes are TRBV7-8 and TRBJ1-1, with 9 bases fitting TRBD1. The sequenced sample consisted of peripheral blood. This chain's CDR3 is CASSPRLQGATTEAFF. CDR3 bases: TGTGCCAGCAGCCCGAGGTTACAGGGGGCAACCACTGAAGCTTTCTTT.